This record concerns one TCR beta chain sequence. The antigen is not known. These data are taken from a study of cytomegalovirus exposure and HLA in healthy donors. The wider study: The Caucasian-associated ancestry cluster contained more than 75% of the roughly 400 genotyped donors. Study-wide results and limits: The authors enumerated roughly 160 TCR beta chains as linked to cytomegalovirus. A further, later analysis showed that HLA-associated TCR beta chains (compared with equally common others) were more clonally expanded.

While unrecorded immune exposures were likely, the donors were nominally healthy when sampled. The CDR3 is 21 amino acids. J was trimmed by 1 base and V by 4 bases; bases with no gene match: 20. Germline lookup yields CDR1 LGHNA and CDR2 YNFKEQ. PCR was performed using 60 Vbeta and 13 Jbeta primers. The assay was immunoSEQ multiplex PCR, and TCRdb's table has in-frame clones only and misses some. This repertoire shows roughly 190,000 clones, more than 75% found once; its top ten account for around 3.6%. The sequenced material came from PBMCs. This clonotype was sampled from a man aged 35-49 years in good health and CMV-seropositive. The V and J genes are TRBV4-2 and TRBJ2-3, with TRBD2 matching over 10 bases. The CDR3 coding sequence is TGTGCCAGCAGCCGTTCCCCGTCTCTAGCGGGAGCAACAATCCGCACAGATACGCAGTATTTT. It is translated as CASSRSPSLAGATIRTDTQYF.